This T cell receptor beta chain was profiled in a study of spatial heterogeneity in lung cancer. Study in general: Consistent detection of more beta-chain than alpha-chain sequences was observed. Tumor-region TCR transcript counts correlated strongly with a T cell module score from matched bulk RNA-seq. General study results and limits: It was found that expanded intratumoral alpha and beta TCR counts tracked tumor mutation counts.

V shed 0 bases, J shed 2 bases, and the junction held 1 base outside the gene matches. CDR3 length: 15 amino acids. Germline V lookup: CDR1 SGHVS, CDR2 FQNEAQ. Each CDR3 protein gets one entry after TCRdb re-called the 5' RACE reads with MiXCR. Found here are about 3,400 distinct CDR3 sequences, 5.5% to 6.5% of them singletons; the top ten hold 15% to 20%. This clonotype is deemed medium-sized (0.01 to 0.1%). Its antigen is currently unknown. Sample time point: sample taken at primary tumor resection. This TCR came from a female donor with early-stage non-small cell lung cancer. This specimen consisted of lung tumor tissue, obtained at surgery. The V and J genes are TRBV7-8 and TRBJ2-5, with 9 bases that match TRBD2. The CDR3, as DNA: TGTGCCAGCAGCTTAGCCCTAGCGGGACAAGAGACCCAGTACTTC. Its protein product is CASSLALAGQETQYF. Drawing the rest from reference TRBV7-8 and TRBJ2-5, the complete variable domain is GAGVSQSPRYKVAKRGQDVALRCDPISGHVSLFWYQQALGQGPEFLTYFQNEAQLDKSGLPSDRFFAERPEGSVSTLKIQRTQQEDSAVYLCASSLALAGQETQYFGPGTRLLVL.